A selection of T cell receptor beta chains follows, all from one sample in a study of T cells in Graves' hyperthyroidism and ophthalmopathy. TCRdb re-called the multiplex PCR reads with MiXCR, one entry per CDR3 protein. This sample has 500,000 or so distinct CDR3 sequences, with over 15% found just once. The sequencing sample was made of blood. These receptors were collected from a woman aged 18-35 years with Graves' ophthalmopathy. The CDR3 runs from the conserved cysteine through the conserved F or W. A D gene is named only where the DNA matches it firmly. Size is stated for part of the rows, as once, few or many counts, or as a class when the clone is expanded.

TRBD2	TRBV20-1	-	TRBJ2-7	CSARDWASGDEEQYF	TGCAGTGCTAGAGATTGGGCTAGCGGGGACGAGGAGCAGTACTTC
TRBD2	TRBV28	-	TRBJ2-7	CASSWRGRGEQYF	TGTGCCAGCAGTTGGCGCGGGAGGGGCGAGCAGTACTTC
-	TRBV20-1	few	TRBJ1-4	CSARIGATNEKLFF	TGCAGTGCTAGGATAGGTGCAACTAATGAAAAACTGTTTTTT
TRBD1	TRBV28	many	TRBJ1-5	CASSSDRGIQPQHF	TGTGCCAGCAGTTCCGACAGGGGTATTCAGCCCCAGCATTTT
-	TRBV29-1	few	TRBJ1-1	CSVVGIEAFF	TGCAGCGTTGTGGGGATTGAAGCTTTCTTT
TRBD1	TRBV12-3/TRBV12-4	many	TRBJ1-1	CASTLTGAEAFF	TGTGCCAGCACCCTGACAGGGGCTGAAGCTTTCTTT
TRBD2	TRBV7-8	many	TRBJ2-3	CASSSLSGGRDTQYF	TGTGCCAGCAGCTCACTAAGCGGGGGCCGAGATACGCAGTATTTT
TRBD2	TRBV2	many	TRBJ2-1	CASHLASGRAVEQFF	TGTGCCAGCCATCTGGCTAGCGGGAGGGCCGTTGAGCAGTTCTTC
TRBD1	TRBV6-5	few	TRBJ1-5	CASSYSSQGRQPQHF	TGTGCCAGCAGTTACTCCTCACAGGGGCGACAGCCCCAGCATTTT
TRBD1	TRBV6-1	-	TRBJ2-5	CASSWDRGVETQYF	TGTGCCAGCAGCTGGGACAGGGGAGTGGAGACCCAGTACTTC
-	TRBV6-5	many	TRBJ1-2	CASSYSPGAYGYTF	TGTGCCAGCAGTTACTCGCCGGGGGCCTATGGCTACACCTTC
TRBD1	TRBV6-1	-	TRBJ1-3	CASSEAPPTGGNTIYF	TGTGCCAGCAGTGAAGCGCCCCCGACAGGGGGAAACACCATATATTTT
-	TRBV2	many	TRBJ1-1	CATKGETNTEAFF	TGTGCTACCAAGGGGGAGACGAACACTGAAGCTTTCTTT
-	TRBV28	many	TRBJ1-2	CASSLNTNYGYTF	TGTGCCAGCAGTTTGAACACGAACTATGGCTACACCTTC
-	TRBV6-1	many	TRBJ1-2	CASSGATYGYTF	TGTGCCAGCAGTGGGGCCACTTATGGCTACACCTTC
-	TRBV5-8	-	TRBJ2-2	CASSPKLANTGELFF	TGTGCCAGCAGCCCCAAACTCGCAAACACCGGGGAGCTGTTTTTT
-	TRBV14	-	TRBJ1-6	CASSQVSGSPLHF	TGTGCCAGCAGCCAAGTATCCGGATCACCCCTCCACTTT
TRBD1	TRBV6-1	few	TRBJ1-6	CASSLTRDRNSPLHF	TGTGCCAGCAGTTTAACCCGGGACAGGAATTCACCCCTCCACTTT
-	TRBV3-1	many	TRBJ1-5	CASSPYPGFSNQPQHF	TGTGCCAGCAGCCCTTATCCGGGATTTAGCAATCAGCCCCAGCATTTT
-	TRBV11-2	few	TRBJ2-7	CASSLSQGTEQYF	TGTGCCAGCAGCTTATCCCAGGGGACCGAGCAGTACTTC
TRBD2	TRBV4-1	-	TRBJ2-7	CASSQEGLAEFYEQYF	TGCGCCAGCAGCCAAGAGGGACTAGCGGAGTTCTACGAGCAGTACTTC
-	TRBV12-3/TRBV12-4	many	TRBJ2-2	CASSWLDSNTGELFF	TGTGCCAGCAGCTGGTTGGACAGTAACACCGGGGAGCTGTTTTTT
-	TRBV5-6	-	TRBJ2-1	CASSLERRSSYNEQFF	TGTGCCAGCAGCTTGGAGCGCAGGAGCTCCTACAATGAGCAGTTCTTC
-	TRBV6-1	few	TRBJ2-1	CASSEYGGDGYNEQFF	TGTGCCAGCAGTGAATACGGAGGTGACGGCTACAATGAGCAGTTCTTC
-	TRBV4-3	-	TRBJ2-7	CASSQDGVEGLYEQYF	TGCGCCAGCAGCCAAGATGGGGTTGAGGGTTTATACGAGCAGTACTTC
TRBD2	TRBV27	-	TRBJ2-1	CASSLWTSGRVDEQFF	TGTGCCAGCAGTTTATGGACTAGCGGGAGGGTCGATGAGCAGTTCTTC
TRBD2	TRBV20-1	few	TRBJ2-3	CSATSGTSGGGSTDTQYF	TGCAGTGCGACCTCCGGGACTAGCGGAGGCGGTAGCACAGATACGCAGTATTTT